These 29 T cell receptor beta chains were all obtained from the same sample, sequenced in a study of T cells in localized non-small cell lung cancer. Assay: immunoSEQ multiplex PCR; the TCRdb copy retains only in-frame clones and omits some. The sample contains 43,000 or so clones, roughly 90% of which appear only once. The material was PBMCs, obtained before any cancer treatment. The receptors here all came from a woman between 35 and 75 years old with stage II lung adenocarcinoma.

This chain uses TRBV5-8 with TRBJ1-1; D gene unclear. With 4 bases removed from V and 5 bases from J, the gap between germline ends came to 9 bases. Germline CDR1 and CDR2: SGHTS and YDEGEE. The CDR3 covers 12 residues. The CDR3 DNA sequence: TGTGCCAGCAGCCCCAGTCTAACTGAAGCTTTCTTT. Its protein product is CASSPSLTEAFF.

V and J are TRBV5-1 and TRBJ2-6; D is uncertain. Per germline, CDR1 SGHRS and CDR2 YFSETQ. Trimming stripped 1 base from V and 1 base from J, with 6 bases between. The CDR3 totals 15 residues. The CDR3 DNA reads TGCGCCAGCAGCTTGAGAAATTCTGGGGCCAACGTCCTGACTTTC. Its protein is CASSLRNSGANVLTF.

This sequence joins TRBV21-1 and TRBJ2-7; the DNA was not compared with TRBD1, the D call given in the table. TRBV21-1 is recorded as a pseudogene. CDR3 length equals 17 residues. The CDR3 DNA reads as TGTGCCAGCAGCAACCGAGTAACAGGGGGTACCCTCTACGAGCAGTACTTC. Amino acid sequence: CASSNRVTGGTLYEQYF.

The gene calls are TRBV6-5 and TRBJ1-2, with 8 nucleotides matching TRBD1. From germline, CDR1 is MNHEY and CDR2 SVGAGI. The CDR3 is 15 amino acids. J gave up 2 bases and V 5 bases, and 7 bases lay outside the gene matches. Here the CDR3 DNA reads TGTGCCAGCAGTGGGGGTCACAGGGGGAACTATGGCTACACCTTC. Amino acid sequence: CASSGGHRGNYGYTF.

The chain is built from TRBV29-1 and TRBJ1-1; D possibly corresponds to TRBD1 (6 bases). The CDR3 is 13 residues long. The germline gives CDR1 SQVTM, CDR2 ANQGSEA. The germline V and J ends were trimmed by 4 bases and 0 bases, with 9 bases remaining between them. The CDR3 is CSVGTDLNTEAFF. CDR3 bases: TGCAGCGTTGGGACAGACCTGAACACTGAAGCTTTCTTT.

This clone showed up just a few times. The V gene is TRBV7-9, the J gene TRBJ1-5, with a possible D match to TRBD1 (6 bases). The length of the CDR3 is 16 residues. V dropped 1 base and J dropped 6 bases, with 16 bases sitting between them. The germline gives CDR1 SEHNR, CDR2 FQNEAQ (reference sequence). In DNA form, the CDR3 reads TGTGCCAGCAGCTTAGGACAGGAGGTGGTAGGTCAGCCCCAGCATTTT. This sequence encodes CASSLGQEVVGQPQHF. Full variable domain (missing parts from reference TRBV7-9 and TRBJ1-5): DTGVSQNPRHKITKRGQNVTFRCDPISEHNRLYWYRQTLGQGPEFLTYFQNEAQLEKSRLLSDRFSAERPKGSFSTLEIQRTEQGDSAMYLCASSLGQEVVGQPQHFGDGTRLSIL.

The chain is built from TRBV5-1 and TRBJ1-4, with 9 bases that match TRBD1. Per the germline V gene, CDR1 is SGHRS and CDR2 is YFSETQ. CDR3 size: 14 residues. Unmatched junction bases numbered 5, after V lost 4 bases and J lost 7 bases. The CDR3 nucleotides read TGCGCCAGCAGCGTCGACAGGGGGGCTGAAAAACTGTTTTTT. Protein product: CASSVDRGAEKLFF.

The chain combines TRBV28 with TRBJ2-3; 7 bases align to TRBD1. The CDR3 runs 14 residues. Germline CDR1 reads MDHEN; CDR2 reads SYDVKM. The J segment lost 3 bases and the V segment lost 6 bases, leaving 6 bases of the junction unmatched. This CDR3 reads CASSPLQGTDTQYF. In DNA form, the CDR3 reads TGTGCCAGCAGCCCACTACAGGGGACAGATACGCAGTATTTT.

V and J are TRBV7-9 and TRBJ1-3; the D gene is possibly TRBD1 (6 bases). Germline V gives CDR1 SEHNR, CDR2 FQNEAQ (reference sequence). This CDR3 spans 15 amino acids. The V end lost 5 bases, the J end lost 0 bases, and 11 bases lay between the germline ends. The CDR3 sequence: CASSRTGNSGNTIYF. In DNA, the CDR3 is TGTGCCAGCAGCCGTACAGGGAACTCTGGAAACACCATATATTTT.

The CDR3 here is CASSLGVGRETQYF. As DNA, the CDR3 is TGTGCCAGCAGCTTAGGGGTGGGCAGAGAGACCCAGTACTTC. The V and J genes are TRBV7-6 and TRBJ2-5; unclear D gene. V shed 1 base and J shed 4 bases, with 10 bases lying between them. The CDR3 runs to 14 residues. CDR1 is SGHVS, CDR2 FNYEAQ, per germline. Supplemented by reference TRBV7-6 and TRBJ2-5, the full variable domain reads GAGVSQSPRYKVTKRGQDVALRCDPISGHVSLYWYRQALGQGPEFLTYFNYEAQQDKSGLPNDRFSAERPEGSISTLTIQRTEQRDSAMYRCASSLGVGRETQYFGPGTRLLVL.

The chain's CDR3 is CATSRGLNLWTMNMGAFF. The CDR3 coding sequence is TGTGCCACCAGCAGAGGCTTGAATTTGTGGACAATGAATATGGGGGCTTTCTTT. V is TRBV15 and J is TRBJ1-1; perhaps TRBD1 as D (5 bases). Germline V lookup: CDR1 LNHNV, CDR2 YYDKDF (reference sequence). The CDR3 runs 18 residues. V lost 1 base and J lost 11, with 29 bases in between.

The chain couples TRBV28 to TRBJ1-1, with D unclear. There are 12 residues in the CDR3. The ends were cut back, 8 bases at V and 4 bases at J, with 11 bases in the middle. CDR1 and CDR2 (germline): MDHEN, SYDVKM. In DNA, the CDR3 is TGTGCCAGCCGTGAGGAGGTCACTGAAGCTTTCTTT. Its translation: CASREEVTEAFF.

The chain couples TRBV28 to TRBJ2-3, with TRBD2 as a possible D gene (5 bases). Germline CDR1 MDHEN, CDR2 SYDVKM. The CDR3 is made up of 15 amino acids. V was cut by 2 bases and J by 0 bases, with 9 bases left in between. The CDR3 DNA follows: TGTGCCAGCAGTTTAAGCGGTCCTAGCACAGATACGCAGTATTTT. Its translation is CASSLSGPSTDTQYF. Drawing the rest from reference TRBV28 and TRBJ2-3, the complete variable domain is DVKVTQSSRYLVKRTGEKVFLECVQDMDHENMFWYRQDPGLGLRLIYFSYDVKMKEKGDIPEGYSVSREKKERFSLILESASTNQTSMYLCASSLSGPSTDTQYFGPGTRLTVL.

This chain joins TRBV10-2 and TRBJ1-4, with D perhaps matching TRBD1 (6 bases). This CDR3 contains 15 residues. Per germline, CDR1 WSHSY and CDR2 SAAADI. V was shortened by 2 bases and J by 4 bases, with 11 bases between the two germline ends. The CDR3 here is CASSEPGQSNEKLFF. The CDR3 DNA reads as TGCGCCAGCAGTGAGCCCGGACAGAGTAATGAAAAACTGTTTTTT.

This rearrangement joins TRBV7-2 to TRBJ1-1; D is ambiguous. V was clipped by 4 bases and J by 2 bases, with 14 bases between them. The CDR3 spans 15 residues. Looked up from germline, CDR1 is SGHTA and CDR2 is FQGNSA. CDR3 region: CASSSTQIPNTEAFF. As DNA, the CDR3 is TGTGCCAGCAGCTCGACCCAAATCCCTAACACTGAAGCTTTCTTT.

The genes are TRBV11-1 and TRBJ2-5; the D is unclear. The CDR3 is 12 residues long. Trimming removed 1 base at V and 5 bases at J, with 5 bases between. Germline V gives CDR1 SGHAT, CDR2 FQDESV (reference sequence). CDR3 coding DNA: TGTGCCAGCAGCTTAGGCGCCGAGACCCAGTACTTC. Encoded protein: CASSLGAETQYF.

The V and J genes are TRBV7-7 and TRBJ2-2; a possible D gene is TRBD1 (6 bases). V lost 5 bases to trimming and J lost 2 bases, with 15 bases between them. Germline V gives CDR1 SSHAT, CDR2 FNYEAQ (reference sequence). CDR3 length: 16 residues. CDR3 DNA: TGTGCCAGCAGCGCGCAACCAGGGGTCAACACCGGGGAGCTGTTTTTT. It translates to CASSAQPGVNTGELFF.

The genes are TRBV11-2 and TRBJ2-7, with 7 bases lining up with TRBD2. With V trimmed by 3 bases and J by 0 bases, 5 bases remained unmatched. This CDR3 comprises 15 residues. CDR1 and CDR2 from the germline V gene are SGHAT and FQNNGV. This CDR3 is CASSLPSGNSYEQYF. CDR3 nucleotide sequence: TGTGCCAGCAGCTTGCCTAGCGGAAACTCCTACGAGCAGTACTTC.

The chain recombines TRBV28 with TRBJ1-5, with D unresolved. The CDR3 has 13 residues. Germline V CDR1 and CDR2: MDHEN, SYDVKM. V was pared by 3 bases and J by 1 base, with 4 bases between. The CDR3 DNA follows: TGTGCCAGCAGTTTGGACAGCAATCAGCCCCAGCATTTT. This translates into CASSLDSNQPQHF.

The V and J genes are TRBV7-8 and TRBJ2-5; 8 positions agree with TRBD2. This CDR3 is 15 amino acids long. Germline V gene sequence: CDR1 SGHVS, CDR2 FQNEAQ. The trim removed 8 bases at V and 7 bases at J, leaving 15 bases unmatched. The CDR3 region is CASGLAGPAEGTQYF. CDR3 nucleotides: TGTGCCAGCGGGCTAGCGGGTCCGGCGGAGGGGACCCAGTACTTC.

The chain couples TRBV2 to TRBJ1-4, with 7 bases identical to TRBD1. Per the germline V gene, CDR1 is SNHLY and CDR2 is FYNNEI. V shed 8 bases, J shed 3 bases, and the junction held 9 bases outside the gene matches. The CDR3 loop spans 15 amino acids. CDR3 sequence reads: CASRREGAANEKLFF. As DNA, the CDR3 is TGTGCCAGCCGACGGGAGGGGGCTGCTAATGAAAAACTGTTTTTT.

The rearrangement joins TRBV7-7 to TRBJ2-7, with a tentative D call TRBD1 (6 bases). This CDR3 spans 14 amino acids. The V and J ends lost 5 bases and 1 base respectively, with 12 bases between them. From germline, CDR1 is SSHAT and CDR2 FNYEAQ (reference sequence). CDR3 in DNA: TGTGCCAGCAGCCCCCACAGGGATTCCTACGAGCAGTACTTC. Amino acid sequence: CASSPHRDSYEQYF.

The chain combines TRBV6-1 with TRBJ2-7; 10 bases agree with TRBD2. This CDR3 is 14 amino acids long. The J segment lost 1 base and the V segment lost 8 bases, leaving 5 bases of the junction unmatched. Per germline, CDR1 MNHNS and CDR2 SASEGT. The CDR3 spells CASEGLAFSYEQYF. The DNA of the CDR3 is TGTGCCAGCGAGGGACTAGCGTTTTCCTACGAGCAGTACTTC.

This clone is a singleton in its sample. The CDR3 spells CASSFVLGTDTEAFF. The CDR3 nucleotides are TGTGCCAGCAGCTTTGTATTGGGGACGGACACTGAAGCTTTCTTT. V usage is TRBV7-3 and J usage is TRBJ1-1; possibly TRBD1 for D (5 bases). The germline V gene has CDR1 SGHTA and CDR2 FQGTGA. V shed 3 bases and J shed 3 bases, with 14 bases lying between them. The length of the CDR3 is 15 residues.

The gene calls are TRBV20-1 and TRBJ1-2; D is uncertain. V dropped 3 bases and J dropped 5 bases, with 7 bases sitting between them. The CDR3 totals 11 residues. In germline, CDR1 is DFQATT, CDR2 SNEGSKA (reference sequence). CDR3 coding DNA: TGCAGTGCTAGGCCGGTGTATGGCTACACCTTC. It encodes CSARPVYGYTF.

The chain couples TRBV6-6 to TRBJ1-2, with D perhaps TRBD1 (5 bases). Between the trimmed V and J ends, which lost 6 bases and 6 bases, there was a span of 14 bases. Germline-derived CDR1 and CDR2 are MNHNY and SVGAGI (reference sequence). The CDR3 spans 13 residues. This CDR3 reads CASSLGTMDGYTF. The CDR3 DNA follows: TGTGCCAGCAGCCTCGGGACGATGGATGGCTACACCTTC.

CDR3 sequence: CASSLSSLEQYF. For the CDR3, the DNA is TGTGCCAGCAGCTTGAGCTCTCTCGAGCAGTACTTC. The V and J genes are TRBV11-2 and TRBJ2-7; D unresolved. This CDR3 spans 12 amino acids. Trimming pared 3 bases from V and 6 bases from J, leaving 9 bases between. CDR1 is SGHAT, CDR2 FQNNGV, per germline.

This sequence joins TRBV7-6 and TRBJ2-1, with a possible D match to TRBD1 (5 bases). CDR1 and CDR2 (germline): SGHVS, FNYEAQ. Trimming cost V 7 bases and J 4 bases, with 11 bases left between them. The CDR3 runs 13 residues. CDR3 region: CASTSTVYNEQFF. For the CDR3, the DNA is TGTGCCAGCACCTCGACAGTTTACAATGAGCAGTTCTTC.

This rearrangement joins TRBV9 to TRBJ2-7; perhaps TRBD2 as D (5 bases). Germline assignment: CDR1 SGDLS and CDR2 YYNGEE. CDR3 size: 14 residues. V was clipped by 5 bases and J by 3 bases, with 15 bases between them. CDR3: CASSRTDSYYEQYF. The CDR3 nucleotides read TGTGCCAGCAGTAGGACGGACTCATACTACGAGCAGTACTTC.